The 5 T cell receptor beta chains presented below share a single source sample, sequenced in a study of blood T cell repertoires in COVID-19. TCRdb's copy holds only in-frame clones and misses some; the assay was immunoSEQ multiplex PCR. The sample consists of roughly 200,000 clones, more than 80% of them appearing once. Input material: peripheral blood. Source of these receptors: a man over 45 with acute or convalescent COVID-19.

V is TRBV30 and J is TRBJ1-5; D is unresolved. Germline values: CDR1 GTSNPN, CDR2 SVGIG (reference sequence). V lost 2 bases and J 4 bases, leaving 9 bases between the germline ends. This CDR3 region has 13 residues. CDR3 sequence: CAWSRDLNQPQHF. CDR3 DNA sequence: TGTGCCTGGAGTCGTGACTTAAATCAGCCCCAGCATTTT.

The chain links TRBV6-6 to TRBJ2-1; no clear D gene. Germline CDR1 and CDR2: MNHNY and SVGAGI (reference sequence). CDR3 size: 12 residues. V lost 5 bases and J 9 bases, leaving 11 bases between the germline ends. The CDR3 region is CASSPSSIEQFF. The CDR3 DNA reads as TGTGCCAGCAGTCCCTCTAGTATTGAGCAGTTCTTC.

The gene calls are TRBV24-1 and TRBJ1-2, with TRBD1 as a possible D gene (6 bases). Trimming shortened V by 6 bases and J by 7 bases, and 14 bases separated the two germline ends. The CDR3 covers 13 residues. The germline V gene has CDR1 KGHDR and CDR2 SFDVKD. CDR3 in DNA: TGTGCCACCAGTCGGGACATCTTTTCTGGCTACACCTTC. It is translated as CATSRDIFSGYTF.

This clone was observed a few times. The chain has TRBV19 and TRBJ1-2; 9 bases match TRBD1. There are 15 residues in the CDR3. CDR1 LNHDA and CDR2 SQIVND come from the germline V gene (reference sequence). V shed 5 bases, J shed 4 bases, and the junction held 8 bases outside the gene matches. CDR3 coding DNA: TGTGCCAGTAGTCCAGGGACAGGGAGGATCTATGGCTACACCTTC. It yields the protein CASSPGTGRIYGYTF.

The chain is built from TRBV4-1 and TRBJ1-5; maybe TRBD1 (6 bases). V lost 4 bases, J lost 5 bases, and 9 bases lay in between. The germline V gene encodes CDR1 MGHRA and CDR2 YSYEKL. The CDR3 runs to 13 residues. CDR3 loop: CASSLTGHQPQHF. The DNA for the CDR3 is TGCGCCAGCAGCCTTACAGGGCATCAGCCCCAGCATTTT.